This TCR beta chain was identified during a study of control samples from healthy donors and cancer patients. The CDR3 has 14 amino acids. The germline CDR1 and CDR2 sequences are MNHNY and SVGAGI (reference sequence). With 11 bases clipped from V and 4 bases from J, the junction kept 11 bases outside the gene matches. The repertoire was sequenced with immunoSEQ multiplex PCR; TCRdb's copy has only in-frame clones and lacks some. The sample consists of about 120,000 clones, approximately 90% of them appearing once. V and J are TRBV6-6 and TRBJ2-1; 7 nucleotides align to TRBD1. The sequence derives from a man in his forties or fifties in good health. The sequenced material came from blood. CDR3 loop: CASTQGDSYNEQFF. CDR3 nucleotide sequence: TGTGCCTCCACCCAGGGGGATTCATACAATGAGCAGTTCTTC.